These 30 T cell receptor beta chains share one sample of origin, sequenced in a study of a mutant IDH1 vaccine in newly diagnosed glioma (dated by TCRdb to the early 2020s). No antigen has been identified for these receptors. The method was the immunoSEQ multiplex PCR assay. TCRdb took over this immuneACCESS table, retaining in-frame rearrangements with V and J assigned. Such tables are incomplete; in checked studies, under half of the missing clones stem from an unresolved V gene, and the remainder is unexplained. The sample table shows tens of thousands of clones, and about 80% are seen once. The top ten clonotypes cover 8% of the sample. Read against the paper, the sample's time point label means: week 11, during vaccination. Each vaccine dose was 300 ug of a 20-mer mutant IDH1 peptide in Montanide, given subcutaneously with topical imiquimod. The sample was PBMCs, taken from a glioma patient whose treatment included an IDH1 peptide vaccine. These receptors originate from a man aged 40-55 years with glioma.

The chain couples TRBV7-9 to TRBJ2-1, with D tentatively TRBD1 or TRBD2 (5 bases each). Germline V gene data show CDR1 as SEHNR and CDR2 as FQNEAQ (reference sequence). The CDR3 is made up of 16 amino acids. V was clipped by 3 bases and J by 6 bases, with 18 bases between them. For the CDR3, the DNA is TGTGCCAGCAGCTTTCCCCCGACTGTCGGGACCAATGAGCAGTTCTTC. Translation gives CASSFPPTVGTNEQFF.

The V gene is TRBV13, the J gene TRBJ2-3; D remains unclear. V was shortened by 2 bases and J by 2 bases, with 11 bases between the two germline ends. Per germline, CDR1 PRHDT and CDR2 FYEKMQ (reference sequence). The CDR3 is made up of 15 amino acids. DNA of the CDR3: TGTGCCAGCAGCTTAAACCCGGGCCTCACAGATACGCAGTATTTT. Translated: CASSLNPGLTDTQYF.

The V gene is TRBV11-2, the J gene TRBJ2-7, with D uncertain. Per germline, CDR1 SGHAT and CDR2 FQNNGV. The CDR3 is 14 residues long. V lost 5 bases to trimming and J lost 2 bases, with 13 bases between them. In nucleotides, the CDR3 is TGTGCCAGCAGCATACACGCCCAGACCTACGAGCAGTACGTC. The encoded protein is CASSIHAQTYEQYV.

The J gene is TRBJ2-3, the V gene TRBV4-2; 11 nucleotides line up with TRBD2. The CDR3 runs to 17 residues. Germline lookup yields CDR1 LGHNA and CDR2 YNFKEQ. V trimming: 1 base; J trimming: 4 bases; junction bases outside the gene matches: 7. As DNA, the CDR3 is TGTGCCAGCAGCCAAGTAGGGGCTAGCGGGAGGCCAGATACGCAGTATTTT. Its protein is CASSQVGASGRPDTQYF.

The CDR3: CASSLMQGSETQYF. The CDR3 nucleotides are TGTGCCAGCAGCTTAATGCAGGGCAGCGAGACCCAGTACTTC. This chain uses TRBV11-3 with TRBJ2-5, with D tentatively TRBD1 (5 bases). Germline V gene sequence: CDR1 SGHNT, CDR2 YENEEA. V was cut by 2 bases and J by 5 bases, with 12 bases left in between. This CDR3 has 14 amino acids.

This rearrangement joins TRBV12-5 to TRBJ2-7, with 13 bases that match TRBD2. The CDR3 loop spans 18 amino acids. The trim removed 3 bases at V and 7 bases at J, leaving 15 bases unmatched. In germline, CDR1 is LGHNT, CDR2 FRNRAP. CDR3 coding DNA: TGTGCTAGTGGTTTTCACACCACCGGACTAGCGGGAGAAGTTGAGCAGTACTTC. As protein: CASGFHTTGLAGEVEQYF.

The CDR3 here is CASSLYYLQGHEQFF. CDR3 nucleotide sequence: TGCGCCAGCAGCCTCTACTATCTCCAGGGGCATGAGCAGTTCTTC. The rearrangement uses TRBV5-1 and TRBJ2-1; a weak D match, TRBD1 (6 bases). Trimming shortened V by 4 bases and J by 8 bases, and 19 bases separated the two germline ends. Germline V gene data show CDR1 as SGHRS and CDR2 as YFSETQ. This CDR3 spans 15 amino acids.

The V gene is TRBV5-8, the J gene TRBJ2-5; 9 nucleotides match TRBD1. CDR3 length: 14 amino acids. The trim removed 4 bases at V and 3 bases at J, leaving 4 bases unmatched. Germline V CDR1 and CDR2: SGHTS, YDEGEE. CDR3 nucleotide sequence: TGTGCCAGCAGCCTAAGGACAGGGGAAGAGACCCAGTACTTC. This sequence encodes CASSLRTGEETQYF.

This chain's CDR3 is CAWSVRGLYEQYF. In DNA form, the CDR3 reads TGTGCCTGGAGTGTACGGGGGCTCTACGAGCAGTACTTC. The chain couples TRBV30 to TRBJ2-7; D may match TRBD1 or TRBD2 (6 bases each). This CDR3 contains 13 residues. The V end was cut by 0 bases, the J end by 3 bases, with 9 bases between. Germline V gene data show CDR1 as GTSNPN and CDR2 as SVGIG (reference sequence).

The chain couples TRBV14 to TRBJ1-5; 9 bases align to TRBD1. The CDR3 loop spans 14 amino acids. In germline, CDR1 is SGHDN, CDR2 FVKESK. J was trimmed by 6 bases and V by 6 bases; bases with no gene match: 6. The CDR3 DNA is TGTGCCAGCAGGGGGGACAGGGTGTTTCAGCCCCAGCATTTT. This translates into CASRGDRVFQPQHF.

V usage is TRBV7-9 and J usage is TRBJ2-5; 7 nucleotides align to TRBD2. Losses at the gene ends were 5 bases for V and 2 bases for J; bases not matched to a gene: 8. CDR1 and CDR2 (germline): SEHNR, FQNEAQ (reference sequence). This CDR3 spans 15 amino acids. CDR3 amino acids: CASSNLAAGQETQYF. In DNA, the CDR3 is TGTGCCAGCAGCAACCTAGCAGCGGGGCAAGAGACCCAGTACTTC.

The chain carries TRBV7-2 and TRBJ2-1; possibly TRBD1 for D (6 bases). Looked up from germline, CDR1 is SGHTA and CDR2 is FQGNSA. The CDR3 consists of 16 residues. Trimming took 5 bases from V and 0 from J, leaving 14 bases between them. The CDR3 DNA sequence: TGTGCCAGCAGCATACCAGGGGTGAGCTCCTACAATGAGCAGTTCTTC. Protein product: CASSIPGVSSYNEQFF.

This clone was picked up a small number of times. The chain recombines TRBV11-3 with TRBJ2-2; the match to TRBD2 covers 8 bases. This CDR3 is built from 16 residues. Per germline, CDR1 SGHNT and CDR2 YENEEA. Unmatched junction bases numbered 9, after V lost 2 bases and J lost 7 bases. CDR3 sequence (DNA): TGTGCCAGCAGCTTATATCAACTAGCGGTTGGCGGGGAGCTGTTTTTT. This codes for CASSLYQLAVGGELFF.

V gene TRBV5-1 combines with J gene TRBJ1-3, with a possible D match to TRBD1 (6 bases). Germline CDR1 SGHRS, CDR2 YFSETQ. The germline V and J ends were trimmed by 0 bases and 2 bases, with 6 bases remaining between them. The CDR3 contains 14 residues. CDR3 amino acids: CASSLAGAGNTIYF. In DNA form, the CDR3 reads TGCGCCAGCAGCTTGGCAGGGGCTGGAAACACCATATATTTT. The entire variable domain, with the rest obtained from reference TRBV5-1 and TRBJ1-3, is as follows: KAGVTQTPRYLIKTRGQQVTLSCSPISGHRSVSWYQQTPGQGLQFLFEYFSETQRNKGNFPGRFSGRQFSNSRSEMNVSTLELGDSALYLCASSLAGAGNTIYFGEGSWLTVV.

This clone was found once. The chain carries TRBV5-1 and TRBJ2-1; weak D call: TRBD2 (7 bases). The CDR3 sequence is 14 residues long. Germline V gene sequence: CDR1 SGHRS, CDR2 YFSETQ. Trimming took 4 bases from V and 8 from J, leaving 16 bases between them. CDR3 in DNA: TGCGCCAGCAGCCCCTCTACAGGGAGGGATGAGCAGTTCTTC. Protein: CASSPSTGRDEQFF.

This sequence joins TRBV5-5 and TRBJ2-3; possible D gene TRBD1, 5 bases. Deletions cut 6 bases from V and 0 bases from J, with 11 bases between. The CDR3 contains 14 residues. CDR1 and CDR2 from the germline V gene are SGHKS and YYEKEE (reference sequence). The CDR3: CASNRQSSTDTQYF. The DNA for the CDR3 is TGTGCCAGCAACCGACAGTCGAGCACAGATACGCAGTATTTT.

CDR3 nucleotide sequence: TGTGCCAGTAGTATACGCGGCTACGAGCAGTACTTC. Translation gives CASSIRGYEQYF. The chain links TRBV19 to TRBJ2-7, with D hard to call. Germline assignment: CDR1 LNHDA and CDR2 SQIVND (reference sequence). The CDR3 sequence is 12 residues long. V was trimmed by 2 bases and J by 3 bases, leaving 5 bases between them. Variable domain in full (rest from reference TRBV19 and TRBJ2-7): DGGITQSPKYLFRKEGQNVTLSCEQNLNHDAMYWYRQDPGQGLRLIYYSQIVNDFQKGDIAEGYSVSREKKESFPLTVTSAQKNPTAFYLCASSIRGYEQYFGPGTRLTVT.

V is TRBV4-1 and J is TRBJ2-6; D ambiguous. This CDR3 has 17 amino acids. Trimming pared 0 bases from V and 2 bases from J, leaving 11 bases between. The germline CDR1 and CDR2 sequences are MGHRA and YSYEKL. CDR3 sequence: CASSQDKFAAGANVLTF. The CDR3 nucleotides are TGCGCCAGCAGCCAAGATAAGTTTGCAGCTGGGGCCAACGTCCTGACTTTC.

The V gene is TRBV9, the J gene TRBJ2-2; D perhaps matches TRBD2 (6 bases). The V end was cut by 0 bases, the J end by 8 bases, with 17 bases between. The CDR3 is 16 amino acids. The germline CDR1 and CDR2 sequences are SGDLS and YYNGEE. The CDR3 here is CASSVGGEGLYGELFF. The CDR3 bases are TGTGCCAGCAGCGTAGGAGGAGAGGGACTTTATGGGGAGCTGTTTTTT. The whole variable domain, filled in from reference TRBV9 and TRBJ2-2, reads DSGVTQTPKHLITATGQRVTLRCSPRSGDLSVYWYQQSLDQGLQFLIQYYNGEERAKGNILERFSAQQFPDLHSELNLSSLELGDSALYFCASSVGGEGLYGELFFGEGSRLTVL.

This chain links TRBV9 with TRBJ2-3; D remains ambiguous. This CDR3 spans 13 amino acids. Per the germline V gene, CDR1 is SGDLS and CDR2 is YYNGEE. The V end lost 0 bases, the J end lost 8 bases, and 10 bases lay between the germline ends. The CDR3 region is CASSVEVGSTQYF. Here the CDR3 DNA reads TGTGCCAGCAGCGTAGAGGTGGGAAGTACGCAGTATTTT.

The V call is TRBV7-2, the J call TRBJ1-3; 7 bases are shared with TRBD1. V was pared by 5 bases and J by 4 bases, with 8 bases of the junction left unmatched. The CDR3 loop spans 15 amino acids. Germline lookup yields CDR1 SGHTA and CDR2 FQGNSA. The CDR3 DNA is TGTGCCAGCAGCCTGACGTCAGGGGGAGGAAACACCATATATTTT. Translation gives CASSLTSGGGNTIYF.

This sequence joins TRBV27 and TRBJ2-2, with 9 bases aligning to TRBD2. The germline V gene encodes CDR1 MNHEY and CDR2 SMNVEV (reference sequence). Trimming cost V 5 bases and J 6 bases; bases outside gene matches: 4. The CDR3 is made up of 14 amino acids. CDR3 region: CASSMTSGAGELFF. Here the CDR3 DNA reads TGTGCCAGCAGTATGACTAGCGGTGCCGGGGAGCTGTTTTTT.

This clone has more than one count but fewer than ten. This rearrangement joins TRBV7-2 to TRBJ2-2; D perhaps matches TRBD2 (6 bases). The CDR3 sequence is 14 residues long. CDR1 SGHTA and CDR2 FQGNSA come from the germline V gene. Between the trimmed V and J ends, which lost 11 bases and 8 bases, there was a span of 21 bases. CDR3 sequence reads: CAGARDSSTGELFF. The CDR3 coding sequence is TGTGCCGGGGCGAGGGACTCGAGCACTGGGGAGCTGTTTTTT.

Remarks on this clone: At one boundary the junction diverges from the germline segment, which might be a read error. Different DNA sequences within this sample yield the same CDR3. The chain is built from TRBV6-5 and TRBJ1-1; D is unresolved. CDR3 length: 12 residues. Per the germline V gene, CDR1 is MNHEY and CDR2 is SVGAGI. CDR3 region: CASSLGLGEAFF. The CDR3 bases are TGTGCCAGCAGTTTGGGGTTGGGTGAAGCCTTCTTT.

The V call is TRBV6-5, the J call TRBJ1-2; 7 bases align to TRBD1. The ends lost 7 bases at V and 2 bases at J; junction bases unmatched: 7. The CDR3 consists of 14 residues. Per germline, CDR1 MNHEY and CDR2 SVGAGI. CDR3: CASNPGGQNYGYTF. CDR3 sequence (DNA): TGTGCCAGCAACCCCGGGGGACAGAACTATGGCTACACCTTC.

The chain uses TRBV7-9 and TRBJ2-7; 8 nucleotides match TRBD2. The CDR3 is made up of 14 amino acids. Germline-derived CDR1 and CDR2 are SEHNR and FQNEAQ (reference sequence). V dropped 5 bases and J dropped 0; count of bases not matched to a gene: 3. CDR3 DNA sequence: TGTGCCAGCAGCCGGGAGGGCAACTCCTACGAGCAGTACTTC. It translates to CASSREGNSYEQYF.

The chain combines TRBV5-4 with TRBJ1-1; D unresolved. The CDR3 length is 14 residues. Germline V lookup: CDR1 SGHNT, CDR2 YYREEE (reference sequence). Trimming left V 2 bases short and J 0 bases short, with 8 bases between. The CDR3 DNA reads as TGTGCCAGCAGCTTCACACTTATGAACACTGAAGCTTTCTTT. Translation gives CASSFTLMNTEAFF.

The CDR3 loop is CASSLDRALSYEQYF. The CDR3 DNA follows: TGTGCCAGCAGCTTGGACAGGGCCCTCTCCTACGAGCAGTACTTC. The gene calls are TRBV5-4 and TRBJ2-7; D may be TRBD1 (6 bases). CDR3 length: 15 amino acids. Trimming removed 0 bases at V and 0 bases at J, with 10 bases between. Germline V lookup: CDR1 SGHNT, CDR2 YYREEE (reference sequence).

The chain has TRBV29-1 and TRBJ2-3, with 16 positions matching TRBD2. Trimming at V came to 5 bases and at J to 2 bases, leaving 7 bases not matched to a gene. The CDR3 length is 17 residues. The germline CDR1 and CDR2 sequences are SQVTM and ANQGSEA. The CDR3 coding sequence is TGCAGCGTTAGCGGGACTAGCGGGAGGGCCTTCACAGATACGCAGTATTTT. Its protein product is CSVSGTSGRAFTDTQYF.

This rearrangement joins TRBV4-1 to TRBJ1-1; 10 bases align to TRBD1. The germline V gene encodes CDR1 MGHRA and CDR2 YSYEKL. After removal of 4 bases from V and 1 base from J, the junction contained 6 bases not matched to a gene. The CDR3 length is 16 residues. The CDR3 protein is CASSLRGTGANTEAFF. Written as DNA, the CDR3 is TGCGCCAGCAGCCTCCGAGGGACAGGGGCGAACACTGAAGCTTTCTTT.